What follows are 19 T cell receptor beta chains derived from one specimen sequenced in a study of CD4+ T cells in melanoma. Sequencing used immunoSEQ multiplex PCR; TCRdb keeps in-frame clones, though not all of them. Of more than 110,000 clones in the sample, 92% were seen once. The receptors were sampled from a human donor with melanoma.

The chain employs TRBV5-1 and TRBJ1-3; D gene uncertain. This CDR3 has 16 residues. Trimming removed 0 bases at V and 0 bases at J, with 10 bases between. The germline gives CDR1 SGHRS, CDR2 YFSETQ. CDR3 loop: CASSLGGTLSGNTIYF. The CDR3 DNA reads TGCGCCAGCAGCTTGGGGGGTACGCTCTCTGGAAACACCATATATTTT.

For this clone: This specimen includes other DNA sequences encoding the same CDR3. The rearrangement uses TRBV7-3 and TRBJ1-2; D is uncertain. Trimming stripped 3 bases from V and 2 bases from J, with 7 bases between. The CDR3 sequence is 13 residues long. CDR1 is SGHTA and CDR2 is FQGTGA in the germline V gene. DNA of the CDR3: TGTGCCAGCAGCTTGAACAGCAACTATGGCTACACCTTC. This gives the protein CASSLNSNYGYTF.

J is TRBJ2-5 and V is TRBV5-1; perhaps TRBD2 as D (5 bases). Germline V gene lookup returns CDR1 SGHRS and CDR2 YFSETQ. The CDR3 covers 14 residues. The V and J ends lost 7 bases and 0 bases respectively, with 13 bases between them. CDR3 DNA sequence: TGCGCCAGCCAGGACTCTTCGTACCAAGAGACCCAGTACTTC. This translates into CASQDSSYQETQYF.

This sequence joins TRBV7-3 and TRBJ2-1; D is perhaps TRBD2 (6 bases). The V end was cut by 5 bases, the J end by 2 bases, with 16 bases between. In germline, CDR1 is SGHTA, CDR2 FQGTGA. This CDR3 contains 16 residues. CDR3 DNA sequence: TGTGCCAGCAGCCTAGTCGGAGGGTCTACCTACAATGAGCAGTTCTTC. This encodes CASSLVGGSTYNEQFF.

The gene calls are TRBV11-2 and TRBJ2-2; 9 bases fit TRBD1. After removal of 8 bases from V and 4 bases from J, the junction contained 11 bases not matched to a gene. The CDR3 consists of 16 residues. Germline CDR1 reads SGHAT; CDR2 reads FQNNGV. The CDR3 coding sequence is TGTGCCAGCGAATTACAGGGGGCATCGGTCACCGGGGAGCTGTTTTTT. It encodes CASELQGASVTGELFF.

The chain links TRBV19 to TRBJ1-5; perhaps TRBD1 as D (6 bases). Trimming removed 7 bases from V and 2 bases from J, with 15 bases in between. The germline CDR1 and CDR2 sequences are LNHDA and SQIVND (reference sequence). The CDR3 spans 15 residues. CDR3 sequence (DNA): TGTGCCAGTATATTACAGGGATCGGGCAATCAGCCCCAGCATTTT. Translated, it gives CASILQGSGNQPQHF.

The chain has TRBV10-3 and TRBJ1-1; D perhaps matches TRBD1 (5 bases). Trimming took off 0 bases at V and 5 bases at J, with 16 bases between the two ends. CDR3 length: 16 residues. Germline V lookup: CDR1 ENHRY, CDR2 SYGVKD. In DNA form, the CDR3 reads TGTGCCATCAGTGAGTCGTCCGCAGGGTGGGAGACTGAAGCTTTCTTT. As protein: CAISESSAGWETEAFF.

V gene TRBV2 combines with J gene TRBJ1-2; unclear D gene. There are 14 residues in the CDR3. CDR1 is SNHLY, CDR2 FYNNEI, per germline. Trimming removed 6 bases at V and 8 bases at J, with 19 bases between. CDR3 amino acids: CASRSDGEGGGYTF. The CDR3 DNA follows: TGTGCCAGCAGATCGGACGGTGAAGGAGGGGGCTACACCTTC.

This clone was observed a few times. This chain uses TRBV5-4 with TRBJ1-2; TRBD1 matches at 7 bases. CDR1 is SGHNT and CDR2 is YYREEE in the germline V gene (reference sequence). The junction had 12 bases not matched to a gene; V was cut back by 3 bases and J by 4 bases. The CDR3 spans 16 residues. For the CDR3, the DNA is TGTGCCAGCAGCTCCGGGACAGCGCGAAGTGTCTATGGCTACACCTTC. As protein: CASSSGTARSVYGYTF. The variable domain in full, completed from reference TRBV5-4 and TRBJ1-2, reads ETGVTQSPTHLIKTRGQQVTLRCSSQSGHNTVSWYQQALGQGPQFIFQYYREEENGRGNFPPRFSGLQFPNYSSELNVNALELDDSALYLCASSSGTARSVYGYTFGSGTRLTVV.

The CDR3 loop reads CATGQGNSPLHF. The CDR3 coding sequence is TGTGCCACAGGACAGGGAAATTCACCCCTCCACTTT. This chain links TRBV10-3 with TRBJ1-6; the match to TRBD1 covers 8 bases. Per germline, CDR1 ENHRY and CDR2 SYGVKD. The CDR3 length is 12 residues. Trimming at V came to 10 bases and at J to 7 bases, leaving 3 bases not matched to a gene.

V usage is TRBV5-1 and J usage is TRBJ1-2, with 7 bases matching TRBD1. Germline V CDR1 and CDR2: SGHRS, YFSETQ. The CDR3 loop spans 12 amino acids. Trimming took 2 bases from V and 6 from J; bases not matched to a gene: 1. DNA of the CDR3: TGCGCCAGCAGCTTCGACAGGGATGGCTACACCTTC. It specifies CASSFDRDGYTF.

The chain is built from TRBV28 and TRBJ2-7; 8 bases map to TRBD1. Germline values: CDR1 MDHEN, CDR2 SYDVKM. The CDR3 runs to 13 residues. Trimming at V came to 6 bases and at J to 5 bases, leaving 6 bases not matched to a gene. The CDR3, as DNA: TGTGCCAGCAGAGAGGGACAGGCCCACGAGCAGTACTTC. Residues: CASREGQAHEQYF. Full variable domain (outside the CDR3, taken from reference TRBV28 and TRBJ2-7): DVKVTQSSRYLVKRTGEKVFLECVQDMDHENMFWYRQDPGLGLRLIYFSYDVKMKEKGDIPEGYSVSREKKERFSLILESASTNQTSMYLCASREGQAHEQYFGPGTRLTVT.

The chain links TRBV7-2 to TRBJ2-2; TRBD1 matches 7 bases. Germline V gene lookup returns CDR1 SGHTA and CDR2 FQGNSA. There are 15 residues in the CDR3. The junction had 4 bases not matched to a gene; V was cut back by 0 bases and J by 6 bases. Written as DNA, the CDR3 is TGTGCCAGCAGCTTAGCGACAGGGTTCGCCGGGGAGCTGTTTTTT. It yields the protein CASSLATGFAGELFF.

The chain links TRBV5-1 to TRBJ2-7; no firm D call. The CDR3 extends over 14 amino acids. The germline gives CDR1 SGHRS, CDR2 YFSETQ. V lost 0 bases and J lost 5, with 12 bases in between. CDR3: CASSLGASINEQYF. Written as DNA, the CDR3 is TGCGCCAGCAGCTTGGGGGCTTCTATTAACGAGCAGTACTTC. The variable domain in full, completed from reference TRBV5-1 and TRBJ2-7, reads KAGVTQTPRYLIKTRGQQVTLSCSPISGHRSVSWYQQTPGQGLQFLFEYFSETQRNKGNFPGRFSGRQFSNSRSEMNVSTLELGDSALYLCASSLGASINEQYFGPGTRLTVT.

This sequence joins TRBV5-1 and TRBJ2-5; the D gene is possibly TRBD2 (6 bases). This CDR3 is built from 14 residues. Trimming pared 1 base from V and 5 bases from J, leaving 12 bases between. The V gene's germline CDR1 is SGHRS and CDR2 YFSETQ. CDR3 loop: CASSLWGDGETQYF. CDR3 DNA sequence: TGCGCCAGCAGCTTGTGGGGGGACGGGGAGACCCAGTACTTC. The complete variable domain, with remaining parts taken from reference TRBV5-1 and TRBJ2-5, reads KAGVTQTPRYLIKTRGQQVTLSCSPISGHRSVSWYQQTPGQGLQFLFEYFSETQRNKGNFPGRFSGRQFSNSRSEMNVSTLELGDSALYLCASSLWGDGETQYFGPGTRLLVL.

The chain has TRBV10-3 and TRBJ2-1, with TRBD2 matching 8 bases. The junction had 3 bases not matched to a gene; V was cut back by 0 bases and J by 2 bases. The CDR3 loop spans 16 amino acids. Germline assignment: CDR1 ENHRY and CDR2 SYGVKD. The DNA for the CDR3 is TGTGCCATCAGTGAGTCGAGGCGGGGGGCCTACAATGAGCAGTTCTTC. This translates into CAISESRRGAYNEQFF.

V gene TRBV6-5 combines with J gene TRBJ2-7; D may be TRBD2 (5 bases). The CDR3 is 13 amino acids. Germline V CDR1 and CDR2: MNHEY, SVGAGI. V was shortened by 4 bases and J by 0 bases, with 7 bases between the two germline ends. The DNA for the CDR3 is TGTGCCAGCAGTTTACGGGACTCCTACGAGCAGTACTTC. This sequence encodes CASSLRDSYEQYF.

The table lists this clone with a few counts. This sequence joins TRBV30 and TRBJ2-7; 8 nucleotides line up with TRBD2. J lost 6 bases, V lost 1 base, and 5 bases had no gene match. Germline V gives CDR1 GTSNPN, CDR2 SVGIG (reference sequence). This CDR3 contains 13 residues. The CDR3 sequence: CAWSAGLEGEQYF. Here the CDR3 DNA reads TGTGCCTGGAGTGCGGGACTAGAGGGCGAGCAGTACTTC.

This rearrangement joins TRBV9 to TRBJ2-5; 12 bases line up with TRBD1. Germline lookup yields CDR1 SGDLS and CDR2 YYNGEE. V gave up 3 bases and J gave up 0 bases; unmatched junction bases: 9. The CDR3 spans 18 residues. The CDR3 sequence is CASSASGTGGGYQETQYF. The CDR3 coding sequence is TGTGCCAGCAGCGCCTCCGGGACAGGGGGCGGTTACCAAGAGACCCAGTACTTC.